This T cell receptor beta chain was identified during a study of blood T cell repertoires in COVID-19. The V gene's germline CDR1 is SGHDT and CDR2 YYEEEE. This CDR3 has 15 residues. Trimming stripped 2 bases from V and 1 base from J, with 10 bases between. This clone was seen a single time. Profiled with immunoSEQ multiplex PCR; TCRdb holds only in-frame clones, not every one. The sample lists roughly 120,000 clones, around four fifths occurring once. Source material: peripheral blood. The chain couples TRBV5-6 to TRBJ2-1, with TRBD1 as a possible D gene (6 bases). The clonotype originates from a man younger than 40 with acute or convalescent COVID-19. The CDR3 DNA reads as TGTGCCAGCAGCTTCAGGGGCTTGTCCTACAATGAGCAGTTCTTC. This encodes CASSFRGLSYNEQFF.